This entry lists 22 T cell receptor beta chains sequenced from one sample in a study of vaccination and CD4 T cells after COVID-19. Treatment denoted: roughly ten-day PBMC culture with coronavirus spike peptide pools or control peptides (ViraFEST assay). No cognate antigen is known for these TCRs. Sequencing of DNA taken from cultured CD4+ T cells relied on the Oncomine TCR Beta short-read assay. TCRdb reprocessed the PCR reads with MiXCR, giving one entry per CDR3 protein. The sample contains about 20,000 distinct CDR3 sequences, around 60% of which appear only once. The material sequenced was CD4+ T cells from blood, cultured in vitro, taken after SARS-CoV-2 vaccination. Receptor source: a human donor who had recovered from COVID-19.

The V and J genes are TRBV15 and TRBJ1-2; D gene unclear. Germline CDR1 is LNHNV and CDR2 is YYDKDF (reference sequence). This CDR3 spans 12 amino acids. Trimming pared 5 bases from V and 5 bases from J, leaving 9 bases between. CDR3 region: CATSRVGYGYTF. DNA for the CDR3: TGTGCCACCAGCCGGGTTGGATATGGCTACACCTTC.

This clonotype was observed a few times. V is TRBV6-1 and J is TRBJ1-1, with D perhaps TRBD1 (6 bases). With 6 bases removed from V and 5 bases from J, the gap between germline ends came to 19 bases. The CDR3 is 15 amino acids. The germline gives CDR1 MNHNS, CDR2 SASEGT. The CDR3: CASSPAGGRETEAFF. In DNA form, the CDR3 reads TGTGCCAGCAGCCCTGCGGGGGGCCGAGAGACTGAAGCTTTCTTT.

The sample holds one count of this clonotype. At one boundary the junction diverges from the germline segment, which might be a read error. The V and J genes are TRBV11-3 and TRBJ2-4; 9 nucleotides agree with TRBD2. This CDR3 has 15 amino acids. CDR1 SGHNT and CDR2 YENEEA come from the germline V gene. CDR3 residues: CASSLDRASSGGSHF. Written as DNA, the CDR3 is TGTGCCAGCAGCTTAGATAGGGCTTCAAGCGGGGGGAGTCACTTC.

This chain joins TRBV30 and TRBJ2-3; D might be TRBD2 (5 bases). Germline-derived CDR1 and CDR2 are GTSNPN and SVGIG (reference sequence). The CDR3 runs to 12 residues. V was pared by 0 bases and J by 10 bases, with 11 bases between. CDR3 in DNA: TGTGCCTGGAGTGTAGCGGACCGCTCGCAGTATTTT. Translation gives CAWSVADRSQYF. The variable domain in full, with the rest retrieved from reference TRBV30 and TRBJ2-3, is SQTIHQWPATLVQPVGSPLSLECTVEGTSNPNLYWYRQAAGRGLQLLFYSVGIGQISSEVPQNLSASRPQDRQFILSSKKLLLSDSGFYLCAWSVADRSQYFGPGTRLTVL.

CDR3 bases: TGTGCCAGCAGCGAACCGGTATGGGGGGTCGCGGGGGGCGGAATCTACGAGCAGTACTTC. Translated, it gives CASSEPVWGVAGGGIYEQYF. This sequence joins TRBV5-8 and TRBJ2-7; 8 bases fit TRBD2. This CDR3 has 20 amino acids. Germline V CDR1 and CDR2: SGHTS, YDEGEE. V shed 4 bases, J shed 3 bases, and the junction held 24 bases outside the gene matches.

This chain links TRBV15 with TRBJ1-3, with D unresolved. The CDR3 totals 17 residues. Germline lookup yields CDR1 LNHNV and CDR2 YYDKDF (reference sequence). V lost 0 bases and J 0 bases, leaving 12 bases between the germline ends. For the CDR3, the DNA is TGTGCCACCAGCAGAGATGGTCAGGCAGCCTCTGGAAACACCATATATTTT. Its translation is CATSRDGQAASGNTIYF.

This sequence joins TRBV15 and TRBJ1-5, with D perhaps TRBD1 (5 bases). CDR3 size: 16 residues. Germline V lookup: CDR1 LNHNV, CDR2 YYDKDF (reference sequence). The V end was cut by 0 bases, the J end by 6 bases, with 15 bases between. CDR3 region: CATSRDLGSGRQPQHF. For the CDR3, the DNA is TGTGCCACCAGCAGAGATCTTGGTTCAGGGCGTCAGCCCCAGCATTTT.

The chain recombines TRBV20-1 with TRBJ2-7, with unresolved D. V gave up 0 bases and J gave up 3 bases, with 6 bases separating them. The CDR3 loop spans 12 amino acids. Per the germline V gene, CDR1 is DFQATT and CDR2 is SNEGSKA (reference sequence). The CDR3 protein is CSARERVYEQYF. The DNA of the CDR3 is TGCAGTGCTAGAGAACGGGTCTACGAGCAGTACTTC.

This clonotype has just a few counts. The DNA of the CDR3 is TGTGCCACCAGTGTCTGCGCGACAGACACATTCAATAGCAATCAGCCCCAGCATTTT. Residues: CATSVCATDTFNSNQPQHF. The genes are TRBV24-1 and TRBJ1-5, with a weak D call TRBD1 (5 bases). Germline loops: CDR1 KGHDR, CDR2 SFDVKD. CDR3 length equals 19 residues. V gave up 5 bases and J gave up 0 bases, with 22 bases separating them.

V is TRBV6-2 or TRBV6-3 and J is TRBJ2-2, with TRBD2 identical over 8 bases. V was clipped by 5 bases and J by 8 bases; unmatched bases: 13. There are 16 residues in the CDR3. Germline CDR1 MNHEY, CDR2 SVGEGT. Here the CDR3 DNA reads TGTGCCAGCAGTGGGGGACTAGGCGAGGCGTCGGGGGAGCTGTTTTTT. This encodes CASSGGLGEASGELFF.

CDR3 region: CASSPTLNLNTYEQYF. The CDR3 DNA reads as TGTGCCAGCAGTCCTACCCTAAATCTTAATACCTACGAGCAGTACTTC. The V and J genes are TRBV28 and TRBJ2-7; D remains unclear. V lost 5 bases and J lost 2, with 19 bases in between. Germline CDR1 is MDHEN and CDR2 is SYDVKM. This CDR3 region has 16 residues. The whole variable domain, remainder taken from reference TRBV28 and TRBJ2-7, is DVKVTQSSRYLVKRTGEKVFLECVQDMDHENMFWYRQDPGLGLRLIYFSYDVKMKEKGDIPEGYSVSREKKERFSLILESASTNQTSMYLCASSPTLNLNTYEQYFGPGTRLTVT.

This clonotype showed up just a few times. The genes are TRBV19 and TRBJ1-5; D is possibly TRBD1 (6 bases). In germline, CDR1 is LNHDA, CDR2 SQIVND (reference sequence). Between the trimmed V and J ends, which lost 1 base and 2 bases, there was a span of 9 bases. The CDR3 is 15 amino acids. The CDR3 here is CASSIARQGNQPQHF. The CDR3 DNA reads as TGTGCCAGTAGTATAGCCCGACAGGGCAATCAGCCCCAGCATTTT. The full variable domain, completed using reference TRBV19 and TRBJ1-5, is DGGITQSPKYLFRKEGQNVTLSCEQNLNHDAMYWYRQDPGQGLRLIYYSQIVNDFQKGDIAEGYSVSREKKESFPLTVTSAQKNPTAFYLCASSIARQGNQPQHFGDGTRLSIL.

Only a few counts were recorded for this clonotype. The rearrangement links TRBV6-1 to TRBJ1-1; the D gene is possibly TRBD1 (5 bases). Germline CDR1 and CDR2: MNHNS and SASEGT. The CDR3 length is 13 residues. Trimming left V 2 bases short and J 11 bases short, with 15 bases between. This chain's CDR3 is CASSETRVRLAFF. The CDR3 DNA is TGTGCCAGCAGTGAAACCAGGGTTAGGCTGGCTTTCTTT.

The chain couples TRBV27 to TRBJ2-7, with D perhaps TRBD2 (6 bases). From germline, CDR1 is MNHEY and CDR2 SMNVEV (reference sequence). This CDR3 is built from 13 residues. With 6 bases removed from V and 3 bases from J, the gap between germline ends came to 12 bases. The CDR3 sequence is CASRRDSYYEQYF. Written as DNA, the CDR3 is TGTGCCAGCAGGCGGGACTCTTACTACGAGCAGTACTTC.

This chain joins TRBV7-2 and TRBJ1-5; D is perhaps TRBD1 (5 bases). In germline, CDR1 is SGHTA, CDR2 FQGNSA. The CDR3 contains 15 residues. V dropped 2 bases and J dropped 9 bases, with 17 bases sitting between them. The CDR3 region is CASSLQGLQGWPQHF. The CDR3 nucleotides are TGTGCCAGCAGCTTACAGGGCCTCCAGGGTTGGCCCCAGCATTTT.

The gene calls are TRBV7-9 and TRBJ1-1; a weak D match, TRBD1 (5 bases). Trimming took 5 bases from V and 1 from J, leaving 8 bases between them. Germline V gene data show CDR1 as SEHNR and CDR2 as FQNEAQ (reference sequence). This CDR3 comprises 13 residues. For the CDR3, the DNA is TGTGCCAGCAGCCGGGACCGGAACACTGAAGCTTTCTTT. It codes for CASSRDRNTEAFF.

This clonotype turned up a few times. The chain recombines TRBV20-1 with TRBJ1-2; 7 nucleotides line up with TRBD1. Looked up from germline, CDR1 is DFQATT and CDR2 is SNEGSKA (reference sequence). This CDR3 is 15 amino acids long. V shed 0 bases, J shed 5 bases, and the junction held 9 bases outside the gene matches. The CDR3 here is CSARDHTGEGYGYTF. CDR3 nucleotide sequence: TGCAGTGCTAGAGATCACACAGGGGAAGGGTATGGCTACACCTTC.

The chain joins TRBV30 to TRBJ2-1; 11 bases fit TRBD2. CDR1 and CDR2 (germline): GTSNPN, SVGIG (reference sequence). This CDR3 has 15 residues. Trimming at V came to 4 bases and at J to 5 bases, leaving 7 bases not matched to a gene. CDR3 nucleotide sequence: TGTGCCTGGAACAAAGGGACTAGCGGTGACAATGAGCAGTTCTTC. Translated, it gives CAWNKGTSGDNEQFF.

There are a few counts of this clonotype. This chain connects TRBV19 to TRBJ1-2, with 10 bases lining up with TRBD1. Unmatched junction bases numbered 3, after V lost 6 bases and J lost 2 bases. The CDR3 is made up of 14 amino acids. CDR1 and CDR2 (germline): LNHDA, SQIVND (reference sequence). CDR3 protein: CASSRDRGNYGYTF. The CDR3 DNA follows: TGTGCCAGTAGCCGGGACAGGGGCAACTATGGCTACACCTTC.

The chain uses TRBV7-2 and TRBJ2-3, with 7 bases matching TRBD1. Per the germline V gene, CDR1 is SGHTA and CDR2 is FQGNSA. The CDR3 covers 14 residues. V shed 5 bases, J shed 0 bases, and the junction held 2 bases outside the gene matches. The CDR3 loop is CASSGQESTDTQYF. CDR3 sequence (DNA): TGTGCCAGCAGCGGACAGGAGAGCACAGATACGCAGTATTTT. The full variable domain, with the rest looked up from reference TRBV7-2 and TRBJ2-3, is GAGVSQSPSNKVTEKGKDVELRCDPISGHTALYWYRQSLGQGLEFLIYFQGNSAPDKSGLPSDRFSAERTGGSVSTLTIQRTQQEDSAVYLCASSGQESTDTQYFGPGTRLTVL.

The V gene is TRBV3-1, the J gene TRBJ1-1, with 7 bases aligning to TRBD1. The CDR3 consists of 18 residues. V was pared by 1 base and J by 2 bases, with 13 bases of the junction left unmatched. Germline V gene lookup returns CDR1 LGHDT and CDR2 YNNKEL (reference sequence). CDR3 bases: TGTGCCAGCAGCCAAGTGGACCCCGGGCAGGGGGACAACACTGAAGCTTTCTTT. Protein product: CASSQVDPGQGDNTEAFF.

This clonotype was seen a few times. This chain uses TRBV7-9 with TRBJ1-5, with a tentative D call TRBD1 (5 bases). The CDR3 sequence is 15 residues long. Trimming removed 5 bases at V and 7 bases at J, with 18 bases between. CDR1 is SEHNR and CDR2 is FQNEAQ in the germline V gene (reference sequence). CDR3 residues: CASSGGHRAEQPQHF. The CDR3 coding sequence is TGTGCCAGCAGCGGAGGACACCGGGCAGAGCAGCCCCAGCATTTT.